The clone carrying this TCR beta chain was recorded at least ten times. The antigen is not known. The data are from a study of response to subunit inactivated influenza vaccine. TCRdb recomputed calls from the RT-PCR reads with MiXCR, one row per CDR3 protein. The sample yields about half a million distinct CDR3 sequences, approximately 7.7% seen once. Whole-study results and caveats: Authors suggested seasonal influenza vaccinations each recruit few new T cells.

The sequencing used PBMCs from blood, collected roughly 24 months after vaccination. This sequence originates from a man aged 50-75 years who received an inactivated influenza vaccine.

The CDR3 bases are TGTGCCACCAGCAGAGATTTCCAGCGGGGCAATGAGCAGTTCTTC. Its translation is CATSRDFQRGNEQFF. The chain recombines TRBV15 with TRBJ2-1; 7 nucleotides line up with TRBD2. Per the germline V gene, CDR1 is LNHNV and CDR2 is YYDKDF (reference sequence). V was pared by 0 bases and J by 6 bases, with 5 bases of the junction left unmatched. The CDR3 consists of 15 residues.